This is a list of T cell receptor beta chains from one sample in a study of T cell changes during pregnancy in multiple sclerosis. Libraries were prepared by immunoSEQ multiplex PCR; TCRdb keeps only in-frame clonotypes and omits some of them. The data hold more than 65,000 clones, with about 89% observed a single time. The source was CD4+ T cells from peripheral blood mononuclear cells, collected before pregnancy. Source of these receptors: a female donor with multiple sclerosis, enrolled in a pregnancy study. Each CDR3 is given with its conserved first and last residue.

V: TRBV28
CDR3: CASSPGQGHGKLFF

V: TRBV5-1
CDR3: CASSWGQGYRETQYF

V: TRBV5-1
CDR3: CASSLLTDMNTEAFF

V: TRBV4-1
CDR3: CASSQDNPNEQFF

V: TRBV28
CDR3: CASLGQPNTEAFF

V: TRBV19
CDR3: CATGTFTEAFF

V: TRBV30
CDR3: CAWTHPSTGAPYNEQFF

V: TRBV25-1
CDR3: CASSRAGGSYNEQFF

V: TRBV7-6
CDR3: CASSLTQSSNYGYTF

V: TRBV15
CDR3: CATSKLQGFGANVLTF

V: TRBV28
CDR3: CASSLTGISNQPQHF

V: TRBV6-1
CDR3: CASSEAAGTVNEQYF

V: TRBV23-1
CDR3: CASSRITGAAHGGGTQYF

V: TRBV5-1
CDR3: CASSQEVGQNYGYTF

V: TRBV7-9
CDR3: CASSDRVRTEAFF

V: TRBV7-8
CDR3: CASSSRVYQETQYF

V: TRBV28
CDR3: CASSLSTSGSYEQYF

V: TRBV5-4
CDR3: CASSFVQETQYF

V: TRBV28
CDR3: CASARDKILSPLHF

V: TRBV6-1
CDR3: CASSYEKISNYGYTF

V: TRBV27
CDR3: CASSSLEIADTQYF

V: TRBV7-9
CDR3: CASRRGTSTDTQYF

V: TRBV27
CDR3: CASRRQGRYSNQPQHF

V: TRBV2
CDR3: CASSVRTQYF

V: TRBV2
CDR3: CASTSRKPETQYF

V: TRBV6-1
CDR3: CASSWDRGTEAFF

V: TRBV7-2
CDR3: CASSSRQGGNTEAFF

V: TRBV6-5
CDR3: CASRSGVWETQYF

V: TRBV11-2
CDR3: CASSLERRRAGELFF

V: TRBV20-1
CDR3: CSARGTYGYTF